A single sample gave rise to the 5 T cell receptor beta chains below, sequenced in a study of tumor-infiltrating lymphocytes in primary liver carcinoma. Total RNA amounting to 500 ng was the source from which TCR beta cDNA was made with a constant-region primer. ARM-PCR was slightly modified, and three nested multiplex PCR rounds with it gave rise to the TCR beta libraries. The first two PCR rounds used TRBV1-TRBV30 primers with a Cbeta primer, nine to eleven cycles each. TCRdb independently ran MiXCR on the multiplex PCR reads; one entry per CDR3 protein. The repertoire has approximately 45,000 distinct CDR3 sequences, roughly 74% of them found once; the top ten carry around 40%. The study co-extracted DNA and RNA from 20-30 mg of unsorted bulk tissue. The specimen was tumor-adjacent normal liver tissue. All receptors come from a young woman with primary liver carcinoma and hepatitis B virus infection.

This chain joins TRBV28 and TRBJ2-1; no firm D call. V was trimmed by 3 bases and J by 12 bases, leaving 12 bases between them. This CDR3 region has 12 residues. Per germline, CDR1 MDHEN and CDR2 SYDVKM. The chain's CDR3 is CASSFDSFGQFF. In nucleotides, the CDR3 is TGTGCCAGCAGTTTTGATAGTTTTGGGCAGTTCTTC.

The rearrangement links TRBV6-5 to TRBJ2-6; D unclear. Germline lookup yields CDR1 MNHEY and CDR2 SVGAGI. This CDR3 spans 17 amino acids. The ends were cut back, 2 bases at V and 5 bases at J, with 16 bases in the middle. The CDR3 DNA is TGTGCCAGCAGTTACGATGGCCGCCCGACTCGGGCCAACGTCCTGACTTTC. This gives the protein CASSYDGRPTRANVLTF.

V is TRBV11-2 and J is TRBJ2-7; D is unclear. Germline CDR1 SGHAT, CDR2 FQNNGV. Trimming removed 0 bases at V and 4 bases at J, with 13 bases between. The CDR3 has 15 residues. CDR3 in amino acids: CASSLDRVMTYEQYF. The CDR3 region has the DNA TGTGCCAGCAGCTTAGATCGTGTCATGACTTACGAGCAGTACTTC.

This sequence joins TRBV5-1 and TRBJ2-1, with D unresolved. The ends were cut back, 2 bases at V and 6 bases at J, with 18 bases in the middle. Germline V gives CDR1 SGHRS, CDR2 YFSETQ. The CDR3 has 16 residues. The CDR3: CASSFAVSPWSNEQFF. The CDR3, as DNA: TGCGCCAGCAGCTTTGCGGTATCCCCGTGGTCCAATGAGCAGTTCTTC.

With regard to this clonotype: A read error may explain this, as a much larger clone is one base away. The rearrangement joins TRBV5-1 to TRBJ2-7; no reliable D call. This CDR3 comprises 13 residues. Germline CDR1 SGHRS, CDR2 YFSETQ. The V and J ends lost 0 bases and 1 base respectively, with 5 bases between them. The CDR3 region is CASSLDVSYEQYF. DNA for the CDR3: TGCGCCAGCAGCTTGGATGTTTCCTACGAGCAGTACTTC.